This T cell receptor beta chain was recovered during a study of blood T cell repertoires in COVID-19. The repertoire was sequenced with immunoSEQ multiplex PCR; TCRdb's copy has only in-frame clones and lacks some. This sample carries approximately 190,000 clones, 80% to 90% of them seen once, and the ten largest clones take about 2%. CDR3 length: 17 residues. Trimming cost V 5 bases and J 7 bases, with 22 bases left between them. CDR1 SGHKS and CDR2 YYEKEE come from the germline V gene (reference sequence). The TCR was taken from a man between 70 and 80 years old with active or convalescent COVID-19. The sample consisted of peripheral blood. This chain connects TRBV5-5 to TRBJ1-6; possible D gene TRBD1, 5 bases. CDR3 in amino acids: CASRSYPETVKNSPLHF. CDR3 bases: TGTGCCAGCAGATCATACCCCGAGACAGTGAAGAATTCACCCCTCCACTTT.